Each of the 10 T cell receptor beta chains below was sequenced from the same sample in a study of radiation and T cells in renal cell carcinoma. Treatment indicated: 15 Gy SBRT to primary tumor, nephrectomy 4 weeks later. Method: immunoSEQ multiplex PCR; TCRdb's copy keeps in-frame clones and lacks some. The sample lists 14,000 or so clones; about 64% were seen once. Sample: tumor tissue, taken from a patient whose treatment included radiotherapy and nephrectomy. The receptors stem from a woman in her seventies with renal cell carcinoma.

The rearrangement joins TRBV5-4 to TRBJ2-7; 7 nucleotides line up with TRBD2. With 3 bases clipped from V and 3 bases from J, the junction kept 6 bases outside the gene matches. The CDR3 has 14 amino acids. Germline V lookup: CDR1 SGHNT, CDR2 YYREEE (reference sequence). The chain's CDR3 is CASSSGTNLYEQYF. CDR3 in DNA: TGTGCCAGCAGCTCCGGGACTAATCTCTACGAGCAGTACTTC. Full variable domain (remainder filled in from reference TRBV5-4 and TRBJ2-7): ETGVTQSPTHLIKTRGQQVTLRCSSQSGHNTVSWYQQALGQGPQFIFQYYREEENGRGNFPPRFSGLQFPNYSSELNVNALELDDSALYLCASSSGTNLYEQYFGPGTRLTVT.

The rearrangement uses TRBV5-4 and TRBJ2-7, with 11 bases identical to TRBD2. CDR1 is SGHNT, CDR2 YYREEE, per germline (reference sequence). The CDR3 totals 15 residues. V shed 3 bases and J 6 bases; nucleotides not matched to a gene: 8. The CDR3 loop reads CASSSHSGGAVEQYF. Here the CDR3 DNA reads TGTGCCAGCAGCTCGCATAGCGGGGGGGCCGTCGAGCAGTACTTC.

The sample holds one count of this clone. The gene calls are TRBV4-1 and TRBJ2-7, with 12 bases identical to TRBD2. Trimming cost V 0 bases and J 6 bases; bases outside gene matches: 6. Germline loops: CDR1 MGHRA, CDR2 YSYEKL. CDR3 length: 16 residues. The CDR3 DNA reads as TGCGCCAGCAGCCAAGATTCGGGACTAGCGGGCCGCGAGCAGTACTTC. It encodes CASSQDSGLAGREQYF.

The V call is TRBV18, the J call TRBJ1-2, with D possibly matching TRBD1 (5 bases). The CDR3 runs to 14 residues. CDR1 is KGHSH, CDR2 LQKENI, per germline. With 10 bases removed from V and 7 bases from J, the gap between germline ends came to 22 bases. The CDR3 sequence: CATSGTGTLTGYTF. Here the CDR3 DNA reads TGTGCCACCTCCGGTACCGGGACTCTGACTGGCTACACCTTC. Supplemented by reference TRBV18 and TRBJ1-2, the full variable domain reads NAGVMQNPRHLVRRRGQEARLRCSPMKGHSHVYWYRQLPEEGLKFMVYLQKENIIDESGMPKERFSAEFPKEGPSILRIQQVVRGDSAAYFCATSGTGTLTGYTFGSGTRLTVV.

The chain joins TRBV5-1 to TRBJ2-3, with 14 bases matching TRBD2. Germline lookup yields CDR1 SGHRS and CDR2 YFSETQ. Unmatched junction bases numbered 7, after V lost 0 bases and J lost 1 base. The length of the CDR3 is 19 residues. The CDR3 is CASSLDGSGLAGGTDTQYF. CDR3 bases: TGCGCCAGCAGCTTGGATGGGTCGGGACTAGCGGGGGGCACAGATACGCAGTATTTT.

The chain carries TRBV10-3 and TRBJ2-3; D call uncertain. This CDR3 is 12 amino acids long. The germline gives CDR1 ENHRY, CDR2 SYGVKD. The V end was cut by 3 bases, the J end by 0 bases, with 1 base between. The chain's CDR3 is CAISDSTDTQYF. For the CDR3, the DNA is TGTGCCATCAGTGACAGCACAGATACGCAGTATTTT.

The V and J genes are TRBV6-5 and TRBJ2-3, with TRBD1 matching 12 bases. Germline lookup yields CDR1 MNHEY and CDR2 SVGAGI. Trimming took 6 bases from V and 2 from J; bases not matched to a gene: 3. The CDR3 runs to 15 residues. CDR3 protein: CASRGQGAITDTQYF. As DNA, the CDR3 is TGTGCCAGCAGGGGACAGGGGGCGATCACAGATACGCAGTATTTT.

This clone was observed a handful of times. The chain is built from TRBV6-6 and TRBJ1-4, with no clear D. Trimming shortened V by 2 bases and J by 11 bases, and 15 bases separated the two germline ends. This CDR3 region has 14 residues. Germline CDR1 and CDR2: MNHNY and SVGAGI (reference sequence). CDR3 sequence reads: CASSYIDLREKLFF. CDR3 DNA sequence: TGTGCCAGCAGTTACATTGATTTGAGGGAGAAACTGTTTTTT.

This chain connects TRBV6-5 to TRBJ2-1; maybe TRBD2 (5 bases). V shed 5 bases and J shed 4 bases, with 12 bases lying between them. There are 14 residues in the CDR3. From germline, CDR1 is MNHEY and CDR2 SVGAGI. DNA of the CDR3: TGTGCCAGCAGTCACGGACTTTTATACAATGAGCAGTTCTTC. It is translated as CASSHGLLYNEQFF.

This clone was picked up one time. The chain recombines TRBV5-1 with TRBJ2-3, with 9 nucleotides matching TRBD2. This CDR3 contains 16 residues. With V trimmed by 7 bases and J by 2 bases, 11 bases remained unmatched. Germline CDR1 SGHRS, CDR2 YFSETQ. Written as DNA, the CDR3 is TGCGCCAGCTCTGTAGCGGGAGAATGGAACACAGATACGCAGTATTTT. Protein product: CASSVAGEWNTDTQYF.